The T cell receptor (beta chain) under discussion was sequenced for a study of T-cell reconstitution after alpha-beta-depleted transplantation in children. Study-level findings and limits: Alpha-beta T cells present about two months after transplant were reported to originate from several hundred expanded graft clones. Hyperexpanded clones declined; after one year, newly produced T cells mostly supplied diversity. For some patients, TCRbeta diversity was high at day 60 because of recipient T cells and thymic progenitors that survived.

The V end lost 6 bases, the J end lost 1 base, and 12 bases lay between the germline ends. The CDR3 is 13 amino acids. Germline-derived CDR1 and CDR2 are DFQATT and SNEGSKA (reference sequence). Note on this clonotype: What it recognizes is unknown.

A library of TCRbeta sequences, prepared with unique molecular identifiers, was generated. TCRdb called the PCR reads again in MiXCR, with one record for every CDR3 protein. The profile shows about 580,000 distinct CDR3 sequences, under 30% of them singletons. The chain joins TRBV20-1 to TRBJ1-2, with D perhaps TRBD1 (6 bases). This sequence was found in a boy under two years old who had a stem cell transplant for acute myeloid leukemia, so the T cells may come from the graft donor. The starting material was PBMCs, mostly from graft donor cells, obtained 360 days after TCRalphabeta/CD19-depleted stem cell transplant. This CDR3 reads CSALLGGNYGYTF. The CDR3 nucleotides are TGCAGTGCCTTACTAGGGGGTAACTATGGCTACACCTTC.